The rows below give T cell receptor beta chains drawn from one sample of a study of OX40 agonist ivuxolimab in advanced cancers. Here immunoSEQ multiplex PCR was the method, and the copy in TCRdb shows in-frame clones only, minus some. Here the sample spans about 35,000 clones, around four fifths being singletons. This specimen consisted of CD4+ or CD8+ T cells sorted from blood, obtained in a trial of the OX40 agonist ivuxolimab. These receptors came from an adult with an advanced solid tumor such as melanoma, head and neck, liver or kidney cancer. Each CDR3 is given with its conserved first and last residue. A D gene is named only where the DNA matches it firmly. Where a row states a size, it is once, few, many or the class of an expanded clone; other rows omit it.

>TRBJ1-5|-|-|TRBV6-1
CASSDGDQPQHF
TGTGCCAGCAGTGACGGCGATCAGCCCCAGCATTTT
>TRBJ2-5|-|-|TRBV19
CASSISLDRGTQYF
TGTGCCAGTAGTATCTCCTTGGATCGGGGGACCCAGTACTTC
>TRBJ1-1|-|-|TRBV27
CASSLLGTNTEAFF
TGTGCCAGCAGTTTATTGGGCACGAACACTGAAGCTTTCTTT
>TRBJ2-7|-|-|TRBV5-4
CASSSIREVSYEQYF
TGTGCCAGCAGCTCGATTAGGGAAGTGTCCTACGAGCAGTACTTC
>TRBJ2-1|-|once|TRBV27
CASSSGPGDNEQFF
TGTGCCAGCAGTTCAGGTCCGGGAGACAATGAGCAGTTCTTC
>TRBJ2-7|TRBD2|-|TRBV15
CATSRERGGPYEQYF
TGTGCCACCAGCAGAGAGCGGGGGGGCCCCTACGAGCAGTACTTC
>TRBJ2-3|TRBD2|-|TRBV7-3
CASSLGTTKRSYTDTQYF
TGTGCCAGCAGCTTGGGGACTACCAAAAGGTCCTACACAGATACGCAGTATTTT
>TRBJ2-3|-|-|TRBV30
CAWSLTGITDTQYF
TGTGCCTGGAGCCTGACAGGAATCACAGATACGCAGTATTTT
>TRBJ1-2|TRBD1|medium-sized|TRBV27
CASSLGYRGNGYTF
TGTGCCAGCAGTTTGGGGTACAGGGGGAATGGCTACACCTTC
>TRBJ1-6|-|-|TRBV12-2
CASRLPPRQGSPLHF
TGTGCAAGTCGCTTACCCCCCAGACAGGGGTCACCCCTCCACTTT
>TRBJ2-7|-|-|TRBV7-9
CASSLEIGAGTDASYEQYF
TGTGCCAGCAGCTTAGAAATTGGGGCGGGGACGGACGCCTCCTACGAGCAGTACTTC
>TRBJ1-1|-|once|TRBV6-1
CASRLNTEAFF
TGTGCCAGCAGGCTTAACACTGAAGCTTTCTTT
>TRBJ1-5|-|-|TRBV5-1
CASSHWPADSNQPQHF
TGCGCCAGCTCCCATTGGCCAGCTGATAGCAATCAGCCCCAGCATTTT
>TRBJ2-1|TRBD2|-|TRBV19
CARAGGPYNEQFF
TGTGCCAGAGCGGGAGGCCCTTACAATGAGCAGTTCTTC
>TRBJ2-1|-|once|TRBV4-2
CASSQGTYNEQFF
TGTGCCAGCAGCCAAGGGACCTACAATGAGCAGTTCTTC
>TRBJ1-1|TRBD1|-|TRBV28
CASSLGRMWGTVTNTEAFF
TGTGCCAGCAGTTTAGGGCGGATGTGGGGGACAGTCACGAACACTGAAGCTTTCTTT
>TRBJ1-4|TRBD1|-|TRBV5-1
CASSPGQGADEKLFF
TGCGCCAGCAGCCCGGGGCAGGGGGCTGATGAAAAACTGTTTTTT
>TRBJ2-7|TRBD1|-|TRBV14
CASSAFRDRGYEQYF
TGTGCCAGCAGCGCCTTCCGGGACAGGGGCTACGAGCAGTACTTC
>TRBJ2-7|-|once|TRBV10-2
CASVGGSYEQYF
TGCGCCTCTGTTGGGGGCTCCTACGAGCAGTACTTC
>TRBJ2-1|-|-|TRBV7-8
CASSPGASGYNEQFF
TGTGCCAGCAGCCCGGGGGCTAGCGGCTACAATGAGCAGTTCTTC
>TRBJ2-7|-|-|TRBV12-2
CASRLGLAGGSYEQYF
TGTGCAAGTCGCTTAGGACTAGCGGGGGGCTCCTACGAGCAGTACTTC
>TRBJ2-5|-|-|TRBV9
CASKGQEETQYF
TGTGCCAGTAAGGGGCAGGAAGAGACCCAGTACTTC
>TRBJ2-1|TRBD2|-|TRBV19
CASSLTSGDRFYNEQFF
TGTGCCAGTAGTCTAACTAGCGGGGACCGCTTCTACAATGAGCAGTTCTTC
>TRBJ2-7|-|few|TRBV21-1
CASSKVQGESYEQYF
TGTGCCAGCAGCAAAGTGCAGGGGGAGTCCTACGAGCAGTACTTC
>TRBJ1-1|TRBD1|-|TRBV5-4
CASSSDRGNEAFF
TGTGCCAGCAGCTCGGACAGGGGTAATGAAGCTTTCTTT
>TRBJ2-7|TRBD2|large|TRBV4-2
CASSQERGSSYEQYF
TGTGCCAGCAGCCAAGAGCGGGGGAGCTCCTACGAGCAGTACTTC
>TRBJ2-2|-|once|TRBV13
CASSLRTGELFF
TGTGCCAGCAGCCTCCGGACCGGGGAGCTGTTTTTT
>TRBJ1-3|-|-|TRBV7-3
CASSLIPHRGPYRNTIYF
TGTGCCAGCAGCTTAATCCCGCACCGGGGGCCTTATAGAAACACCATATATTTT
>TRBJ2-7|-|-|TRBV4-3
CASSQERDTLPYEQYF
TGCGCCAGCAGCCAAGAAAGGGACACATTACCCTACGAGCAGTACTTC
>TRBJ2-7|-|-|TRBV27
CASNPDISSYEQYF
TGTGCCAGCAACCCGGACATAAGCTCCTACGAGCAGTACTTC
>TRBJ1-2|-|-|TRBV7-2
CASSLASRMLIYGYTF
TGTGCCAGCAGCTTAGCGTCGAGGATGCTAATCTATGGCTACACCTTC
>TRBJ2-7|-|once|TRBV19
CASSNHPREQYF
TGTGCCAGTAGTAATCACCCCCGGGAGCAGTACTTC